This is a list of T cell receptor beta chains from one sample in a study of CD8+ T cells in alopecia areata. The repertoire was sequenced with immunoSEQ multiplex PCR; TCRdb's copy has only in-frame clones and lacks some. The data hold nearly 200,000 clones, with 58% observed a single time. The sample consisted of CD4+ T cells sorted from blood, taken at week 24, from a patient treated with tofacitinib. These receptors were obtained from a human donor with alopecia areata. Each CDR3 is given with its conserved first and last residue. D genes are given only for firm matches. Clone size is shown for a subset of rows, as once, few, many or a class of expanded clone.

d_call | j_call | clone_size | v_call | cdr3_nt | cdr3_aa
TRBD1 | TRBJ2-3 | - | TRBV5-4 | TGTGCCAGCAGCAGACAACAGGGGCTCCTCACAGATACGCAGTATTTT | CASSRQQGLLTDTQYF
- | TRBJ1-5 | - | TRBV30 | TGTGCCTGGAGTTCGTCCGGGGATCAGCCCCAGCATTTT | CAWSSSGDQPQHF
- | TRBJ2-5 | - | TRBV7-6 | TGTGCCAGCAGCTTAGTTCAAAGGAGCGAGACCCAGTACTTC | CASSLVQRSETQYF
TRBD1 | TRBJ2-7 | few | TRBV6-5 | TGTGCCAGCAGTTACGCGGGTGTGGACAGGGGAAACGAGCAGTACTTC | CASSYAGVDRGNEQYF
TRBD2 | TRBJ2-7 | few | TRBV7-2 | TGTGCCAGCAGGGAGAGCGGGGGATACTCCTACGAGCAGTACTTC | CASRESGGYSYEQYF
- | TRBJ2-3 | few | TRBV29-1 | TGCAGCGTTCCTCTGACAGGGGAGGGGTTGACGCAGTATTTT | CSVPLTGEGLTQYF
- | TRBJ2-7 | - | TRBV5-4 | TGTGCCAGCAGTGCTCAGGGGTCGGGCTCCTACGAGCAGTACTTC | CASSAQGSGSYEQYF
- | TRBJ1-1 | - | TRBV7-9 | TGTGCCAGCAGCATTATGAACACTGAAGCTTTCTTT | CASSIMNTEAFF
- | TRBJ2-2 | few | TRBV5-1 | TGCGCCAGCAGCTTGGCGCCTCCCCCTCGAGACACCGGGGAGCTGTTTTTT | CASSLAPPPRDTGELFF
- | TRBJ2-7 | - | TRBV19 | TGTGCCAGTAGCCCAGGGCAGGGAGCCACCTACGAGCAGTACTTC | CASSPGQGATYEQYF
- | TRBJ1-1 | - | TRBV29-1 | TGCAGCGTTGATTTGTCACTTCAAGCTTTCTTT | CSVDLSLQAFF
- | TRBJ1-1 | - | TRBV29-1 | TGCAGCGCCCTGGGGCAGGGACCGGCTTTCTTT | CSALGQGPAFF
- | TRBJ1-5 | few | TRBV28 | TGTGCCAGCAGTCCCCCCCGAGCCAATAATCAGCCCCAGCATTTT | CASSPPRANNQPQHF
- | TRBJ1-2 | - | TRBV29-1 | TGCAGCGTTGATCGGGGGGCTGGTGGCTACACCTTC | CSVDRGAGGYTF
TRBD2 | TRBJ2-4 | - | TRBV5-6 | TGTGCCAGCAGCTTCGCCCCTAGCGGGACTAAGTCTGCCAAAAACATTCAGTACTTC | CASSFAPSGTKSAKNIQYF
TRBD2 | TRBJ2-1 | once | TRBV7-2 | TGTGCCAGCAGCGTAGCGGGAGCACCTGGGAATGAGCAGTTCTTC | CASSVAGAPGNEQFF
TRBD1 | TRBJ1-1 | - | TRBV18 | TGTGCCAGCTCACCACCGTCAGGGGGCCATGAAGCTTTCTTT | CASSPPSGGHEAFF
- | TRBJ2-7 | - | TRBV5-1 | TGCGCCAGCAGCTTTGCGGGTTCCAGATCCGAGCAGTACTTC | CASSFAGSRSEQYF
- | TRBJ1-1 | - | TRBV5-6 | TGTGCCAGCAGCACAGCAAGGGGAATGAACACTGAAGCTTTCTTT | CASSTARGMNTEAFF
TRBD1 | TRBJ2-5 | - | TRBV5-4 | TGTGCCAGCAGCTTCAGCGGACAGGGGGAAGAGACCCAGTACTTC | CASSFSGQGEETQYF
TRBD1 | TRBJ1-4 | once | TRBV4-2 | TGTGCCAGCAGCCAGGCGACAGGGGTTGGTGAAAAACTGTTTTTT | CASSQATGVGEKLFF
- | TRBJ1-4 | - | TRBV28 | TGTGCCAGCTACACAGGGTCGGACGAAAAACTGTTTTTT | CASYTGSDEKLFF
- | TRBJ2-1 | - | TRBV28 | TGTGCCAGCATGATTTACAATGAGCAGTTCTTC | CASMIYNEQFF
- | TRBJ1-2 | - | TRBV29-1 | TGCAGCGTTGAAGCAAAGGGGGATTATGGAGGAGGCTACACCTTC | CSVEAKGDYGGGYTF
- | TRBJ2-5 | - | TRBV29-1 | TGCAGCGTTGAAGGGTCGAGGATTGGGCCAGAGACCCAGTACTTC | CSVEGSRIGPETQYF
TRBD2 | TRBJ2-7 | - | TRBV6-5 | TGTGCCAGCTTCAAGCGGGAGGGAACCTACGAGCAGTACTTC | CASFKREGTYEQYF
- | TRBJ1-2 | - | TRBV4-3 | TGCGCCAGCAGCCAAGATAGGCAGACGGATCCCTTTAACTATGGCTACACCTTC | CASSQDRQTDPFNYGYTF
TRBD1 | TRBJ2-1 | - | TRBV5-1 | TGCGCCAGCAGCCCCTACCGGGACAGCTACAATGAGCAGTTCTTC | CASSPYRDSYNEQFF
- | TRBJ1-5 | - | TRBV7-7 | TGTGCCAGCAGCTTAGTCCCCGAAGGTCCCCAGCATTTT | CASSLVPEGPQHF
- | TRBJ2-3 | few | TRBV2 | TGTGCCAGCAGTGTAGGGGTTGCCTTCACAGATACGCAGTATTTT | CASSVGVAFTDTQYF
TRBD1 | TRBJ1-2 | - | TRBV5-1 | TGCGCCAGCAGCTTGACAGGGGAGGGCTACACCTTC | CASSLTGEGYTF